This TCR beta chain was profiled in a study of cytomegalovirus exposure and HLA in healthy donors (dated by TCRdb to about 2017). In terms of the full investigation: An earlier analysis of some 550 of the donors reported about 250 Gb of sequence data and around 120 million unique TCR beta sequences from 150 million to 200 million T cells. Roughly 300 gigabases of sequencing data and approximately 85 million unique TCR sequences were included in an early release covering over 600 HLA-typed donors. The study aimed to test whether signatures of past pathogen exposure could be identified by cataloging public T cell receptors. In the later analysis, no new phenotypic data were used to find candidate immune exposures; instead, reliance was placed on TCR beta sequences and their occurrence across donors. Both class I and class II loci were covered by HLA typing, at four-digit resolution. Every repertoire in the discovery cohort had been generated on one and the same sequencing platform. A later analysis re-analyzed previously published TCR beta repertoires from roughly 690 donors and added high-resolution HLA genotyping to study TCR occurrence patterns. Because of strong linkage in the cohort, roughly five DR-DQ haplotypes were treated as single units for association and clustering. Along with the 666-subject first cohort, a separate validation cohort of over 90 different subjects was used. The T cell repertoires of 666 subjects were profiled by immunosequencing and related to cytomegalovirus serostatus. A later genetic analysis used genome-wide SNP genotypes for about 60% of the roughly 700 donors, treating that subset as a discovery cohort. Among roughly 400 genotyped donors of the cohort, an average of roughly 240,000 unique TCR beta nucleotide sequences were sequenced per donor, around a sixth of them non-productive. High-throughput TCR immunosequencing, statistical association of individual TCRs with disease status, and machine learning were combined to predict cytomegalovirus infection status. Of the roughly 400 genotyped donors, 65% to 90% were placed in the genetic ancestry cluster associated with self-reported Caucasian donors. Donor age, sex, ethnicity and CMV serostatus were compiled alongside the repertoire data. Typing coverage varied by locus: about 629-630 donors for A, B, C, DRB1 and DQB1; approximately 500 for DQA1; approximately 610 for DPA1; under 490 for DPB1. In an earlier analysis of 500 to 650 of the donors, high-throughput TCR beta sequencing was used to judge whether each TCR beta V gene segment behaved as functional or pseudogenic. On the study overall, not on this receptor specifically: A later analysis found that most CMV-associated TCR beta chains appeared HLA-restricted, with HLA associations seemingly driven largely by CMV exposure. Assigning TCR associations to individual alleles was difficult when HLA alleles, especially DR and DQ, strongly co-occurred. In both the original and validation cohorts, the classifier was reported to diagnose cytomegalovirus status with high specificity and sensitivity. For the cohort, immune exposure information was limited to CMV serostatus. Compared with the approximately 670-donor mean, donors in an Asian-associated ancestry cluster had fewer N-insertions in productive TCRs, according to a later genetic analysis. A cluster of highly shared sequence variants was judged likely to be a technical artifact of the sequencing pipeline. In this cohort, only TCR beta chains were sequenced, and detectable features were limited by the absence of alpha or paired-chain data. The earlier analysis of 587 of the donors excluded approximately 17 rarely observed V segments, including chromosome 9 orphons, because counts were too low. The study gave a list of more than 150 TCR beta chains associated with cytomegalovirus. Specific HLA alleles were associated with around 18,000 TCR beta sequences at a false discovery rate of 0.05 in a later analysis. Most TCR sequences were seen in very few donors, while some public TCRs were found in many individuals. In vitro tests confirmed that three of the cytomegalovirus-associated TCR beta chains recognize cytomegalovirus antigens. In a later analysis, HLA-associated TCR beta chains were found to be more clonally expanded and to have lower generation probabilities than equally common non-associated chains. In an earlier analysis of more than 450 of the donors, most TCR beta V segments were observed in productive rearrangements about 90% or about 30% of the time, broadly matching IMGT annotations. Roughly uniform sequencing depth across donors was assumed in presence/absence analyses, although this assumption may not hold. It was suggested by the authors that the approach could potentially be generalized to other disease states and immunological phenotypes. The 87-base-pair reads could not distinguish some IMGT-functional V segments, including TRBV6-2 and TRBV6-3, so those segments were excluded. In a later genetic analysis, a missense DCLRE1C variant was associated with V-gene and J-gene trimming of TCR beta chains, and the association was replicated in an independent cohort. In a later analysis, the rate of TCR association differed among HLA loci, with DRB1 alleles having the most associated TCRs and HLA-C alleles having the fewest. Several of the top co-occurrence clusters appeared to be linked to parvovirus B19, influenza, CMV and Epstein-Barr virus, according to a later analysis. Correlated functional status among segregating V segments might reflect linkage disequilibrium, but an unknown experimental factor could not be ruled out. Because some donors lacked HLA typing at each locus, the association tests relied only on the typed subset. A further reported finding was that TCR beta sequences accurately predicted the HLA-A and HLA-B alleles for most subjects in the first cohort.

About this clone itself: Its antigen specificity is not known. No much larger clone exists at a distance of one base, and base qualities are not known.

The cohort was made up of approximately 670 healthy bone marrow donors. At the time of sampling, every cohort member was nominally healthy, though immune exposures that went unrecorded were likely present. The donor was CMV seropositive and was included in the group of about 290 seropositive cohort members. Each donor provided a peripheral blood sample, and peripheral blood mononuclear cells were used for TCR beta sequencing. Genomic DNA extraction from the blood cell samples was performed with the Qiagen DNeasy Blood Extraction Kit. The CDR3 goes from the cysteine to the phenylalanine over 14 residues. Just CDR3 DNA is preserved here, 42 bases in frame from base 1. V sheds 5 bases and J sheds 4 bases, leaving 15 bases between their ends. Library method: the immunoSEQ multiplex PCR assay. For the multiplex PCR, a mixture combining 60 forward primers for TCR Vbeta segments and 13 reverse primers for TCR Jbeta segments was used. The CDR3 region of rearranged TCR beta genes was amplified from genomic DNA by a multiplex PCR assay. Amplified TCR beta libraries were sequenced as 87-base-pair reads on the Illumina HiSeq System. Regarding the original processing steps: A later analysis counted tens of millions of unique TCR beta chains across the 500 to 850 repertoires, and around 12 million of these chains were shared by at least two donors. To remove PCR and sequencing errors, raw reads were error-corrected and collapsed into unique sequences using a nearest-neighbor algorithm that merged closely related sequences. Alignment of CDR3 sequences to IMGT reference sequences was used to assign V, D and J gene segments. For a sequence to be retained, a match of at least six nucleotides to both a V gene segment and a J gene segment was required. A rearrangement counted as productive if the CDR3 had no stop codons and remained in frame with V and J, and every other rearrangement counted as non-productive. CDR3 was defined according to IMGT convention as the region running from the second conserved V-encoded cysteine to the conserved J-encoded phenylalanine. In an earlier analysis of more than 550 of the donors, sequences lacking an unambiguous match to a single V gene segment were excluded. An earlier analysis of fewer than 750 of the donors classified V segments as functional when productive rearrangements were above 56.7% and as segregating when the standard deviation between donors was above 5%. A statistical classification framework was built to diagnose cytomegalovirus status from the catalog of TCR beta chain sequences. In a later analysis, V and J genes were assigned by comparing TCR nucleotide sequences against IMGT/GENE-DB human TR gene sequences. A later analysis assigned CDR3 sequences and most-parsimonious VDJ recombination scenarios with the TCRdist pipeline. In a later analysis, each TCR beta chain was defined by its CDR3 amino acid sequence together with its V-gene family, and reads lacking a unique V-gene family were excluded. As a way to deal with suspected cross-contamination and a sequencing artifact, a later analysis dropped 450 to 600 nucleotide sequences that were highly shared and had low generation probability. In a later analysis, a clonal expansion index for each public chain was calculated from normalized within-repertoire ranks of inferred template counts. A later analysis computed generation probabilities with a VDJ recombination model fitted to out-of-frame rearrangements, and checked the results against IGoR. In a later analysis, TCR-TCR, TCR-HLA and TCR-CMV co-occurrence was scored with hypergeometric tests, and a repertoire-size bias correction was applied to TCR pairs. In a later analysis, false discovery rates were estimated by permuting HLA or CMV assignments 20 times. A later analysis grouped co-occurring TCRs with DBSCAN, adding TCRdist sequence similarity when clustering within HLA-allele-positive subsets. Repertoires with fewer than 30,000 or more than 120,000 public chains were left out of co-occurrence clustering, as were about 5 repertoires with anomalous nucleotide sharing. As stored in TCRdb, this immuneACCESS dataset retains in-frame rearrangements with V and J assigned. A fraction of the clones does not appear; measured against another copy, unresolved V genes explain less than half of the discrepancy, and the remainder lacks a known reason. That table is the source of V, J and clone size, and D and trimming were worked out from the DNA. The sample table lists roughly 82,000 clones, approximately 74% of them with a count of one. Of the sample, roughly 6.2% falls within the top ten clones.

The source of this sequence is a woman aged 45 to 65 in good health and CMV-seropositive. Sample: PBMCs. Rearrangement joined TRBV6-7 to TRBJ2-7, and the D gene may be TRBD2, 5 bases matching. TRBV6-7 counts as an open reading frame of uncertain function. The nucleotide sequence is TGTGCCAGCAGTAACCGGAGGTTCGTTTACGAGCAGTACTTC. This sequence encodes CASSNRRFVYEQYF.